This T cell receptor (beta chain) was identified in a study of radiotherapy plus CTLA-4 blockade in lung cancer. The protocol was immunoSEQ multiplex PCR, while the TCRdb copy is restricted to in-frame clones and leaves out a portion. The sample carries roughly 100,000 clones, over 65% recorded once. The CDR3 is made up of 15 amino acids. Germline CDR1 reads SGHVS; CDR2 reads FNYEAQ. Deletions cut 6 bases from V and 1 base from J, with 12 bases between. The source was peripheral blood, collected from a patient treated with radiotherapy plus ipilimumab. The receptor comes from a human donor with non-small cell lung cancer that progressed on radiotherapy plus ipilimumab. Some clones in this sample may be carry-over from other donors' samples. V and J are TRBV7-6 and TRBJ2-2; TRBD1 is a possible D gene (5 bases). The CDR3 spells CASRGPGRNTGELFF. The CDR3 DNA sequence: TGTGCCAGCAGGGGGCCGGGTCGGAACACCGGGGAGCTGTTTTTT.